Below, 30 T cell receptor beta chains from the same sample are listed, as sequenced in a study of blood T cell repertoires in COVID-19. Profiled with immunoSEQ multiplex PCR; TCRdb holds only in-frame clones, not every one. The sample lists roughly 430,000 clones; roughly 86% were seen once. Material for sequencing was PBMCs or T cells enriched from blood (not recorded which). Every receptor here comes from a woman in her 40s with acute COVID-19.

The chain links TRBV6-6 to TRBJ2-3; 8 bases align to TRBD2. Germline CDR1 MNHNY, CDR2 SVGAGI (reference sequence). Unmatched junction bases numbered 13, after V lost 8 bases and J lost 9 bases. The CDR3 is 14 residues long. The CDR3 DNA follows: TGTGCCAGCCAACTAGCGGCGCTCACGGGGACGCAGTATTTT. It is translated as CASQLAALTGTQYF.

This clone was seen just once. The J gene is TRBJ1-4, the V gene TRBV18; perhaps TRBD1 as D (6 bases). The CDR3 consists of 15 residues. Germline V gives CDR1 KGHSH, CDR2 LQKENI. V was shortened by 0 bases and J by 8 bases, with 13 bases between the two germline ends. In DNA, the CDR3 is TGTGCCAGCTCACCACCGGACACAGGGAACGAAAAACTGTTTTTT. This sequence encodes CASSPPDTGNEKLFF. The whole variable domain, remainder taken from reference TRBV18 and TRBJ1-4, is NAGVMQNPRHLVRRRGQEARLRCSPMKGHSHVYWYRQLPEEGLKFMVYLQKENIIDESGMPKERFSAEFPKEGPSILRIQQVVRGDSAAYFCASSPPDTGNEKLFFGSGTQLSVL.

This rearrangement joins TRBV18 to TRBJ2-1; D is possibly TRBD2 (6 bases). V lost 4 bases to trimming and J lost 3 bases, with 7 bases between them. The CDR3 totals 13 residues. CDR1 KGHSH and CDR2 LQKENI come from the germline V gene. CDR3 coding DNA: TGTGCCAGCTCACGGGACTTCTACAATGAGCAGTTCTTC. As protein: CASSRDFYNEQFF.

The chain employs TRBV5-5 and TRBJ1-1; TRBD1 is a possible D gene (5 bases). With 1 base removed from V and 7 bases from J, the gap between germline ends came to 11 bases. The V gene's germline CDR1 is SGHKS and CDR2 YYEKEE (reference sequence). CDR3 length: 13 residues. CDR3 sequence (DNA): TGTGCCAGCAGCTTGCGGGACTGGGGTGAAGCTTTCTTT. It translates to CASSLRDWGEAFF.

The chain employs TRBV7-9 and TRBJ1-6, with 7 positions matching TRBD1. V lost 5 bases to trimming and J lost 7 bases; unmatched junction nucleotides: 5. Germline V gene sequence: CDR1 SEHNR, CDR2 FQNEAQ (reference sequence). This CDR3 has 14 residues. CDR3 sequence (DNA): TGTGCCAGCAGCCCAGGGGACAGCAATTCACCCCTCCACTTT. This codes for CASSPGDSNSPLHF.

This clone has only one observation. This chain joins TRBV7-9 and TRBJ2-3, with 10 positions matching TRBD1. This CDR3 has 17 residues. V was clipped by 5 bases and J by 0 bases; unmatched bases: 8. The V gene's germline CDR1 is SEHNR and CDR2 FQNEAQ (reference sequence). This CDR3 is CASSLYLDRGSTDTQYF. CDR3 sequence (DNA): TGTGCCAGCAGCCTATATCTGGACAGGGGGAGCACAGATACGCAGTATTTT.

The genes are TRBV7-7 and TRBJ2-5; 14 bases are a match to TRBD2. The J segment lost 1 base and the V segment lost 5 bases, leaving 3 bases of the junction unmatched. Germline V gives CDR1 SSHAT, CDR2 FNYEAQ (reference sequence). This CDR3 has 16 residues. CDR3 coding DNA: TGTGCCAGCAGCCGGACTAGCGGGGGGTTCCAAGAGACCCAGTACTTC. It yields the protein CASSRTSGGFQETQYF.

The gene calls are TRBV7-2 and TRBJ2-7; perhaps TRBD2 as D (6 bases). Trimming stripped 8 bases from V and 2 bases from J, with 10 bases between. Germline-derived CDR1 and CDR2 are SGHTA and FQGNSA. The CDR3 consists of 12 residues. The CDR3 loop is CASRRGTYEQYF. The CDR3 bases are TGTGCCAGCCGGCGGGGAACCTACGAGCAGTACTTC.

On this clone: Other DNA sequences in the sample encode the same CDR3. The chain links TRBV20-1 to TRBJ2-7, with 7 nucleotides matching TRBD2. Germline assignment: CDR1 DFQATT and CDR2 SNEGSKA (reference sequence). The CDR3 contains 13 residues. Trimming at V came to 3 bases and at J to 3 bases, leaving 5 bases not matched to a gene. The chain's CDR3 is CSASRLAGYEQYF. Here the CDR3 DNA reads TGCAGTGCTAGTAGACTAGCCGGCTACGAGCAGTACTTC.

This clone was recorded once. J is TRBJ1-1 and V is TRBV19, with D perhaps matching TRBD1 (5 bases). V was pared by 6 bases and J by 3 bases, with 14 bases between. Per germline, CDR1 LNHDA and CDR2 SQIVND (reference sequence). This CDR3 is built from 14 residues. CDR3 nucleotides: TGTGCCAGTAGGGGGGAGGGGCTGGACACTGAAGCTTTCTTT. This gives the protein CASRGEGLDTEAFF.

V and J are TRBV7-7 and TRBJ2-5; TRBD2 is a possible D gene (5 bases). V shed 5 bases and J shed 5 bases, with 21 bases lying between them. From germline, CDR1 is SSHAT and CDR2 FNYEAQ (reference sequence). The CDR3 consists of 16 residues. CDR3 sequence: CASSDGWSGILETQYF. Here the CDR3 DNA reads TGTGCCAGCAGCGACGGCTGGTCGGGGATTCTCGAGACCCAGTACTTC. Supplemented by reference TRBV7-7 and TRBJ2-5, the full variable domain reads GAGVSQSPRYKVTKRGQDVTLRCDPISSHATLYWYQQALGQGPEFLTYFNYEAQPDKSGLPSDRFSAERPEGSISTLTIQRTEQRDSAMYRCASSDGWSGILETQYFGPGTRLLVL.

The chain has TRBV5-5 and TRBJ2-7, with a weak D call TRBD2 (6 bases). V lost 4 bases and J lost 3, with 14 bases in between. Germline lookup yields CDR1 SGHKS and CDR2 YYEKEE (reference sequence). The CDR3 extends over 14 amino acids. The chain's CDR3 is CASSATGVLYEQYF. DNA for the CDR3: TGTGCCAGCAGCGCAACGGGGGTCCTCTACGAGCAGTACTTC.

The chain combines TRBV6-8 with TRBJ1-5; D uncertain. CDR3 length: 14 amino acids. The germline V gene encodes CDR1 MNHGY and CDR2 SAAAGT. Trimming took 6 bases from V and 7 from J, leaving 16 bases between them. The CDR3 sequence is CASSPSIVGQPQHF. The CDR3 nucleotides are TGTGCCAGCAGCCCAAGCATTGTGGGCCAGCCCCAGCATTTT.

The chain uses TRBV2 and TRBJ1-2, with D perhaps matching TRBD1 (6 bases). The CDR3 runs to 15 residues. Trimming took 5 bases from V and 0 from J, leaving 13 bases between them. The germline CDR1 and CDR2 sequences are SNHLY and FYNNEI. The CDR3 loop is CASSRDNSPNYGYTF. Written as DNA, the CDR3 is TGTGCCAGCAGTCGGGACAACAGTCCTAACTATGGCTACACCTTC.

The CDR3 DNA is TGTGCCAGTAAGTCCATTGGGGCAGATGGCTACACCTTC. Protein sequence: CASKSIGADGYTF. The chain carries TRBV19 and TRBJ1-2, with a tentative D call TRBD1 (5 bases). Deletions cut 7 bases from V and 6 bases from J, with 15 bases between. Germline V gene data show CDR1 as LNHDA and CDR2 as SQIVND (reference sequence). The CDR3 is 13 residues long.

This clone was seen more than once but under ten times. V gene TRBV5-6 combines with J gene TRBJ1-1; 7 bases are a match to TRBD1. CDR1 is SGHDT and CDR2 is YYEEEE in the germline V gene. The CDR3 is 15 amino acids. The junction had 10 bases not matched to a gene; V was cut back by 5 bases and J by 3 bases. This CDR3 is CASSDRGRGDTEAFF. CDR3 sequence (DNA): TGTGCCAGCAGTGACCGGGGCAGGGGGGACACTGAAGCTTTCTTT.

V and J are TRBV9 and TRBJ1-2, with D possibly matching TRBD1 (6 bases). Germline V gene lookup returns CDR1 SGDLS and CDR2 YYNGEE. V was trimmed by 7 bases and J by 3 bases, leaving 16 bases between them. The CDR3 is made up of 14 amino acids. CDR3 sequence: CASSDNRAHYGYTF. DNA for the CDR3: TGTGCCAGCTCCGACAACAGGGCCCACTATGGCTACACCTTC.

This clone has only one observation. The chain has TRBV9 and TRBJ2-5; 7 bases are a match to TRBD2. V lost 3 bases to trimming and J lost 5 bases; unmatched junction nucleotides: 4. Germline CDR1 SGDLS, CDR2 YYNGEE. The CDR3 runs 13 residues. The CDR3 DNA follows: TGTGCCAGCAGCGGCGGGGGATTGGAGACCCAGTACTTC. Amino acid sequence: CASSGGGLETQYF.

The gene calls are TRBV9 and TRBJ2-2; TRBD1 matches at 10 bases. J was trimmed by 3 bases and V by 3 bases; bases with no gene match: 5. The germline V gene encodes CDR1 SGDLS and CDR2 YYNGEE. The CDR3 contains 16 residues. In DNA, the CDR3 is TGTGCCAGCAGCGGACCCGGGACAGGGGACACCGGGGAGCTGTTTTTT. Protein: CASSGPGTGDTGELFF. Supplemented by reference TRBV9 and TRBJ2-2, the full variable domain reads DSGVTQTPKHLITATGQRVTLRCSPRSGDLSVYWYQQSLDQGLQFLIQYYNGEERAKGNILERFSAQQFPDLHSELNLSSLELGDSALYFCASSGPGTGDTGELFFGEGSRLTVL.

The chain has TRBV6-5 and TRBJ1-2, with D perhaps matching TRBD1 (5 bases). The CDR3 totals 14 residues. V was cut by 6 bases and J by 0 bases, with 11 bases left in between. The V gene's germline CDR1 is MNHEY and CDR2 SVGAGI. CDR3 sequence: CASRETDSNYGYTF. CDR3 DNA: TGTGCCAGCAGGGAGACAGATTCTAACTATGGCTACACCTTC.

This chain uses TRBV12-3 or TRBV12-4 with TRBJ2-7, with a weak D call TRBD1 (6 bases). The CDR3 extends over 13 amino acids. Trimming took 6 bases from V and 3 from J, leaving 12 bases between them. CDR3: CASSHGQIYEQYF. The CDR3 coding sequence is TGTGCCAGCAGCCACGGACAGATCTACGAGCAGTACTTC.

In nucleotides, the CDR3 is TGCGCCAGCAGCTTGGGCCCAGGGTTCAACACTGAAGCTTTCTTT. This gives the protein CASSLGPGFNTEAFF. This chain joins TRBV5-1 and TRBJ1-1; the D gene is possibly TRBD1 (5 bases). The CDR3 is made up of 15 amino acids. The V gene lost 0 bases and the J gene lost 2 bases, with 11 bases spanning the gap. CDR1 SGHRS and CDR2 YFSETQ come from the germline V gene.

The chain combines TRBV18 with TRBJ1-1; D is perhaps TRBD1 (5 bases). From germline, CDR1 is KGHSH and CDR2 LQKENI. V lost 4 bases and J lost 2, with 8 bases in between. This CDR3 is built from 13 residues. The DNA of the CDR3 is TGTGCCAGCTCACTGACAGCCAACACTGAAGCTTTCTTT. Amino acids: CASSLTANTEAFF. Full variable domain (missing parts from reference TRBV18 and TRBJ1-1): NAGVMQNPRHLVRRRGQEARLRCSPMKGHSHVYWYRQLPEEGLKFMVYLQKENIIDESGMPKERFSAEFPKEGPSILRIQQVVRGDSAAYFCASSLTANTEAFFGQGTRLTVV.

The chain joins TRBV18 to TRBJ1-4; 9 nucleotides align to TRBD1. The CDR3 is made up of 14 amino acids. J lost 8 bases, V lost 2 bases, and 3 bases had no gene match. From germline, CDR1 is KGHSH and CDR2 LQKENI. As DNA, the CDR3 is TGTGCCAGCTCACCAGGGACAGGGCAGGAAAAACTGTTTTTT. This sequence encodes CASSPGTGQEKLFF.

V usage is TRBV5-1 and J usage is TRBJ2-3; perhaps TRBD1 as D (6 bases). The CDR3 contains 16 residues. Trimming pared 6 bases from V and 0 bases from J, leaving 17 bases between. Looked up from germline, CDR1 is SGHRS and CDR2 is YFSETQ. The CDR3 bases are TGCGCCAGCAAGCCGCAGGGGCAGGAAAGCACAGATACGCAGTATTTT. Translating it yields CASKPQGQESTDTQYF.

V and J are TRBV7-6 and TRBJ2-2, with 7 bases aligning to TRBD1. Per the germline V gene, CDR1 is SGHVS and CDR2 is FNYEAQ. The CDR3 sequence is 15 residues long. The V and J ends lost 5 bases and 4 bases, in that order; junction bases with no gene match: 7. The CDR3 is CASSPGYRGTGELFF. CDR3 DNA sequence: TGTGCCAGCAGCCCGGGATACAGGGGCACCGGGGAGCTGTTTTTT.

CDR3 loop: CASSLVSTEAFF. CDR3 sequence (DNA): TGTGCCAGCAGTTTAGTGAGCACTGAAGCTTTCTTT. The chain has TRBV12-3 or TRBV12-4 and TRBJ1-1; the D is unclear. The CDR3 extends over 12 amino acids. The V end was cut by 1 base, the J end by 4 bases, with 4 bases between.

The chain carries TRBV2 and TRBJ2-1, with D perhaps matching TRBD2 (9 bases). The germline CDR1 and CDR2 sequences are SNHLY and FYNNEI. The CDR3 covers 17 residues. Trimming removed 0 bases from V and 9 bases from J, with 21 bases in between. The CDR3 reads CASSEAPGGGGAGEQFF. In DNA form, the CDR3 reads TGTGCCAGCAGTGAAGCCCCAGGGGGCGGGGGGGCCGGTGAGCAGTTCTTC. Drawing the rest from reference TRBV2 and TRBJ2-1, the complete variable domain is EPEVTQTPSHQVTQMGQEVILRCVPISNHLYFYWYRQILGQKVEFLVSFYNNEISEKSEIFDDQFSVERPDGSNFTLKIRSTKLEDSAMYFCASSEAPGGGGAGEQFFGPGTRLTVL.

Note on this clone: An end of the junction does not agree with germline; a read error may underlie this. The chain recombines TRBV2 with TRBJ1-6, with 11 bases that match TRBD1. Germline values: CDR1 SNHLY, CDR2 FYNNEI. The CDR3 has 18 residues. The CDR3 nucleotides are TGTGCCAGCAGCGAAGGGACAGGGGGTCAGACCTATAATTCACCCCTCCACTTT. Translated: CASSEGTGGQTYNSPLHF.

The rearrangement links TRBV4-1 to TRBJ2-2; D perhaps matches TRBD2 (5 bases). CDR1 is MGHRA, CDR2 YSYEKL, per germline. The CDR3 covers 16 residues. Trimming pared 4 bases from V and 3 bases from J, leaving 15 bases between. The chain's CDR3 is CASSPTRRSDTGELFF. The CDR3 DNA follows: TGCGCCAGCAGCCCAACTCGACGTAGCGACACCGGGGAGCTGTTTTTT.